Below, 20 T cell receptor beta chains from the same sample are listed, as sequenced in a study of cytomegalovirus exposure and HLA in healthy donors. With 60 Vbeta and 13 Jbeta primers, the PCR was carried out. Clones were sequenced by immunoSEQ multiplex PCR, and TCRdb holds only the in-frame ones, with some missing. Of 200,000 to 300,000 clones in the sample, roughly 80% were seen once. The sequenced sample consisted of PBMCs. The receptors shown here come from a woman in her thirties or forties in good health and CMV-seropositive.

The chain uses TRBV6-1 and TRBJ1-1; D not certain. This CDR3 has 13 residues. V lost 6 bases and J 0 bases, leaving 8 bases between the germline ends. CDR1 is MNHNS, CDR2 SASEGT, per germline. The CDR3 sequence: CASSKTLNTEAFF. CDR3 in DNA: TGTGCCAGCAGCAAGACACTGAACACTGAAGCTTTCTTT.

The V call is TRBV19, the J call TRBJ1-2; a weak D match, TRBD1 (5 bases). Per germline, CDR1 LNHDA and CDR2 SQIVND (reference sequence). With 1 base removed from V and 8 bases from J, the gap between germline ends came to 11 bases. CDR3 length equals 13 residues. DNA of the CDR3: TGTGCCAGTAGTATAGGTCAGGGTATGGGCTACACCTTC. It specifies CASSIGQGMGYTF. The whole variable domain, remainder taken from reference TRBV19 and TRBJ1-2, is DGGITQSPKYLFRKEGQNVTLSCEQNLNHDAMYWYRQDPGQGLRLIYYSQIVNDFQKGDIAEGYSVSREKKESFPLTVTSAQKNPTAFYLCASSIGQGMGYTFGSGTRLTVV.

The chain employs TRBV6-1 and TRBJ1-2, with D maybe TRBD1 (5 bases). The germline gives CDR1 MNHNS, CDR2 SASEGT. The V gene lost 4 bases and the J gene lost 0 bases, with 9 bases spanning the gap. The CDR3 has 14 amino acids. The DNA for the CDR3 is TGTGCCAGCAGTGCGTCGACAGCTAACTATGGCTACACCTTC. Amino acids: CASSASTANYGYTF.

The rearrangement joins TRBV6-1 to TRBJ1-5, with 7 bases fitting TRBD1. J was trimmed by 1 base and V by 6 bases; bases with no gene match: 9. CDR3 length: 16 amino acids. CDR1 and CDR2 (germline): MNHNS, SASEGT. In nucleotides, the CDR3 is TGTGCCAGCAGAGAACCACAGGGGCTAAGCAATCAGCCCCAGCATTTT. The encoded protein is CASREPQGLSNQPQHF.

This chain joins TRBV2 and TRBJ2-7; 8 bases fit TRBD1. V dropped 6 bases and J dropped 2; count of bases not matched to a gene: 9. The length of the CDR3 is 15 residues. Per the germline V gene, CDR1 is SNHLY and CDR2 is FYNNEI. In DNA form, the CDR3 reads TGTGCCAGCAGGGGGGGACAGGACTATACCTACGAGCAGTACTTC. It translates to CASRGGQDYTYEQYF.

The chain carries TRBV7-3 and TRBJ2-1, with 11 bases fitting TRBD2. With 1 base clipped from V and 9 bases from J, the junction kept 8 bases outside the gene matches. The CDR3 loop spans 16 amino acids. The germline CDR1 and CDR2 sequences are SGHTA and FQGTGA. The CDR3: CASSLKGLAVGGEQFF. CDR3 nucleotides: TGTGCCAGCAGCTTAAAGGGACTAGCGGTGGGCGGTGAGCAGTTCTTC. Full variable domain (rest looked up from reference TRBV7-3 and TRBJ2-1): GAGVSQTPSNKVTEKGKYVELRCDPISGHTALYWYRQSLGQGPEFLIYFQGTGAADDSGLPNDRFFAVRPEGSVSTLKIQRTERGDSAVYLCASSLKGLAVGGEQFFGPGTRLTVL.

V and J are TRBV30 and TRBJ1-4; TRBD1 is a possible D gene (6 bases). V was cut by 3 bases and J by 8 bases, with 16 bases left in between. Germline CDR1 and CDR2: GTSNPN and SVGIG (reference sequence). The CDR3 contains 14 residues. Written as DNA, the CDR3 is TGTGCCTGGAGGGGCGGGGGCGCCGGAGAAAAACTGTTTTTT. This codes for CAWRGGGAGEKLFF.

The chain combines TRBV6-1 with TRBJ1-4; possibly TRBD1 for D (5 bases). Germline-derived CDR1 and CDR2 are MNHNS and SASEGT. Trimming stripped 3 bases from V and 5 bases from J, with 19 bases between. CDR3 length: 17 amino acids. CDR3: CASSEAMGGNGNEKLFF. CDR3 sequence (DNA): TGTGCCAGCAGTGAGGCAATGGGGGGGAACGGGAATGAAAAACTGTTTTTT.

The CDR3 coding sequence is TGCGCCAGCAGCTCCACAGGGGGTGGAAATCAGCCCCAGCATTTT. Translation: CASSSTGGGNQPQHF. This rearrangement joins TRBV5-1 to TRBJ1-5; 8 nucleotides align to TRBD1. CDR1 SGHRS and CDR2 YFSETQ come from the germline V gene. There are 15 residues in the CDR3. J lost 4 bases, V lost 3 bases, and 6 bases had no gene match.

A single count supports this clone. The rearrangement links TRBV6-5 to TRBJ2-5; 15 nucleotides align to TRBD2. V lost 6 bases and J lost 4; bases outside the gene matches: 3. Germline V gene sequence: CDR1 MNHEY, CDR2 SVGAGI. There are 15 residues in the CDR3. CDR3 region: CASSRTSGRVETQYF. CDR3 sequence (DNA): TGTGCCAGCAGCCGGACTAGCGGGAGGGTAGAGACCCAGTACTTC.

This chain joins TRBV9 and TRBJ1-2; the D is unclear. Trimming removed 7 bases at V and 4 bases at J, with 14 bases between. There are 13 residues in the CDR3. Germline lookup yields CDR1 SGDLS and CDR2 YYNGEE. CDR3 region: CASGGRFGYGYTF. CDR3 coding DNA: TGTGCCAGCGGAGGAAGGTTCGGCTATGGCTACACCTTC.

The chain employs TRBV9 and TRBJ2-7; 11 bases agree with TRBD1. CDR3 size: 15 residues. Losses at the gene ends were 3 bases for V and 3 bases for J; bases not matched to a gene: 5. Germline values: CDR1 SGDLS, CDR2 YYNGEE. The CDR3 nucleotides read TGTGCCAGCAGCGGACGGACAGGGGGCGACTACGAGCAGTACTTC. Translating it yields CASSGRTGGDYEQYF.

The CDR3 DNA follows: TGTGCCAGCAGGTTACTAGCGGGAGTTCGAGAGACCCAGTACTTC. Translating gives CASRLLAGVRETQYF. V is TRBV2 and J is TRBJ2-5, with 11 bases that match TRBD2. Germline loops: CDR1 SNHLY, CDR2 FYNNEI. This CDR3 contains 15 residues. Trimming took 6 bases from V and 4 from J; bases not matched to a gene: 7.

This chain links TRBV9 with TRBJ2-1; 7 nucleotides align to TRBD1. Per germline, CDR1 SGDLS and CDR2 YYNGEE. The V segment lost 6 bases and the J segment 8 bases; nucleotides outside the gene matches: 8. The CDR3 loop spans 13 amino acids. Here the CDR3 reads CASTQTGIHEQFF. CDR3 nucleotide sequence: TGTGCCAGCACTCAGACAGGGATCCATGAGCAGTTCTTC.

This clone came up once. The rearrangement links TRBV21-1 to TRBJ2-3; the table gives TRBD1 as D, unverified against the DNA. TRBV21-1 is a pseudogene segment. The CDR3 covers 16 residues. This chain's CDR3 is CASSPEGDRGEDTQYF. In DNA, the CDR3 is TGTGCCAGCAGCCCGGAGGGGGACAGGGGAGAAGATACGCAGTATTTT.

The CDR3 sequence: CASSSTSGGKETQYF. The CDR3 nucleotides are TGTGCCAGCAGCTCAACTAGCGGGGGGAAAGAGACCCAGTACTTC. The chain joins TRBV7-2 to TRBJ2-5; TRBD2 aligns across 12 bases. With 4 bases clipped from V and 3 bases from J, the junction kept 3 bases outside the gene matches. The germline gives CDR1 SGHTA, CDR2 FQGNSA. The CDR3 totals 15 residues.

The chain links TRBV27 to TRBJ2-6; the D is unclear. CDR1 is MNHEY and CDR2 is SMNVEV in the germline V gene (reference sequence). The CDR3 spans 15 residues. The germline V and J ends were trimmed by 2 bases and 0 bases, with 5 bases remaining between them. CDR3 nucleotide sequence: TGTGCCAGCAGTTTACGGTTCTCTGGGGCCAACGTCCTGACTTTC. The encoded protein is CASSLRFSGANVLTF.

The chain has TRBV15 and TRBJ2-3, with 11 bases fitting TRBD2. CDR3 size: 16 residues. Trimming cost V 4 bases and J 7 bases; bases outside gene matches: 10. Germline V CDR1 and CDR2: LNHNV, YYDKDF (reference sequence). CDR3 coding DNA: TGTGCCACCAGCAAGGAGCGCACTAGCGGGAGTTATACGCAGTATTTT. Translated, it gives CATSKERTSGSYTQYF.

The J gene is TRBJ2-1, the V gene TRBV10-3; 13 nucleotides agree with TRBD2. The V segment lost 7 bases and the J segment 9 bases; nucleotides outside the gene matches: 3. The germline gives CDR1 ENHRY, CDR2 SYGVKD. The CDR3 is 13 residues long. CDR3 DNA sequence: TGTGCCATCAAGGGACTAGCGGGAAGTGAGCAGTTCTTC. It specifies CAIKGLAGSEQFF.

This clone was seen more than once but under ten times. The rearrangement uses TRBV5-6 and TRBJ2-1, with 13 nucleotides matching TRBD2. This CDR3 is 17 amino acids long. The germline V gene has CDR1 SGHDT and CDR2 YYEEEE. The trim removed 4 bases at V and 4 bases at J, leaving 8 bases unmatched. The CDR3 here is CASSRRLAGGPYNEQFF. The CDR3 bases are TGTGCCAGCAGCAGACGACTAGCGGGAGGCCCTTACAATGAGCAGTTCTTC.